This is a list of T cell receptor beta chains from one sample in a study of shared clonotypes between healthy human individuals. Here immunoSEQ multiplex PCR was the method, and the copy in TCRdb shows in-frame clones only, minus some. The sample includes some 2,100,000 clones, around 95% seen only once; the top ten take roughly 0.13%. The sample taken for sequencing was naive CD4+ T cells sorted from blood. The receptor set was obtained from a man in his late teens or twenties in good health. CDR3s include the opening cysteine and the closing phenylalanine or tryptophan. The order of the fields is D gene, V gene, clone size, J gene, CDR3 DNA, CDR3 protein. D genes are given only for firm matches. Where a row states a size, it is once, few, many or the class of an expanded clone; other rows omit it.

D: NA
V: TRBV2
size: NA
J: TRBJ1-5
DNA: TGTGCCAGCAGCTTTTGGGATTATAGCAATCAGCCCCAGCATTTT
CDR3: CASSFWDYSNQPQHF

D: NA
V: TRBV4-1
size: once
J: TRBJ1-3
DNA: TGCGCCAGCAGCGACTGGAGCTCTGGAAACACCATATATTTT
CDR3: CASSDWSSGNTIYF

D: NA
V: TRBV6-1
size: NA
J: TRBJ1-5
DNA: TGTGCCAGCATGGGCGGGTCTCAGCCCCAGCATTTT
CDR3: CASMGGSQPQHF

D: NA
V: TRBV5-1
size: NA
J: TRBJ2-3
DNA: TGCGCCAGCAGCTTATGGATCACAGATACGCAGTATTTT
CDR3: CASSLWITDTQYF

D: TRBD2
V: TRBV6-5
size: NA
J: TRBJ2-7
DNA: TGTGCCAGCAGTGCCGGGACTAGTCCCTTCTACGAGCAGTACTTC
CDR3: CASSAGTSPFYEQYF

D: NA
V: TRBV14
size: NA
J: TRBJ2-7
DNA: TGTGCCAGCAGCCGGCATAACGAGCAGTACTTC
CDR3: CASSRHNEQYF

D: NA
V: TRBV5-6
size: NA
J: TRBJ1-5
DNA: TGTGCCAGCAGCTTGGGTAATAGCAATCAGCCCCAGCATTTT
CDR3: CASSLGNSNQPQHF

D: TRBD2
V: TRBV19
size: NA
J: TRBJ2-1
DNA: TGTGCCAGTAGTACGACTACTAGCGGGAGGACCTGGATTGAGCAGTTCTTC
CDR3: CASSTTTSGRTWIEQFF

D: NA
V: TRBV7-3
size: NA
J: TRBJ2-1
DNA: TGTGCCAGCAGCTTTTTTATGGGTGAGCAGTTCTTC
CDR3: CASSFFMGEQFF

D: NA
V: TRBV23-1
size: NA
J: TRBJ1-1
DNA: TGCGCCAGCACCCGGGACACCCCGAACACTGAAGCTTTCTTT
CDR3: CASTRDTPNTEAFF

D: TRBD1
V: TRBV9
size: NA
J: TRBJ1-5
DNA: TGTGCCAGCACCCCCTGGGACAGGAGAAATCAGCCCCAGCATTTT
CDR3: CASTPWDRRNQPQHF

D: TRBD1
V: TRBV7-2
size: once
J: TRBJ2-5
DNA: TGTGCCAGCAGCTTAGCCCAAATTGACAGGGATCCCTATCAAGAGACCCAGTACTTC
CDR3: CASSLAQIDRDPYQETQYF

D: NA
V: TRBV18
size: NA
J: TRBJ1-2
DNA: TGTGCCAGCTCACCTCCCGGGCTCTATGGCTACACCTTC
CDR3: CASSPPGLYGYTF

D: NA
V: TRBV30
size: NA
J: TRBJ1-2
DNA: TGTGCCTTAGACCAGGACACTAACTATGGCTACACCTTC
CDR3: CALDQDTNYGYTF

D: NA
V: TRBV5-1
size: NA
J: TRBJ2-7
DNA: TGCGCCAGCAGCCAAGTAAGGACAGCTTGGGTGGGGGAGCAGTACTTC
CDR3: CASSQVRTAWVGEQYF

D: NA
V: TRBV7-2
size: NA
J: TRBJ2-4
DNA: TGTGCCAGCAGCTTAGTGGCCGGTCTAGAGGGAAACATTCAGTACTTC
CDR3: CASSLVAGLEGNIQYF

D: NA
V: TRBV7-9
size: NA
J: TRBJ2-4
DNA: TGTGCCAGCAGCTTGTCCAGCCAAAACATTCAGTACTTC
CDR3: CASSLSSQNIQYF

D: NA
V: TRBV7-2
size: NA
J: TRBJ1-5
DNA: TGTGCCAGCAGCTTAGTCGCTGGTCAGCCCCAGCATTTT
CDR3: CASSLVAGQPQHF

D: NA
V: TRBV28
size: NA
J: TRBJ2-3
DNA: TGTGCCATCGGGCAGGGGCCCTCCACAGATACGCAGTATTTT
CDR3: CAIGQGPSTDTQYF

D: TRBD2
V: TRBV4-3
size: NA
J: TRBJ2-1
DNA: TGCGCCAGCAGCCAAGAGACTAGCAGGCGCAATGAGCAGTTCTTC
CDR3: CASSQETSRRNEQFF

D: NA
V: TRBV6-1
size: once
J: TRBJ1-2
DNA: TGTGCCAGCAGTGAAGCTGGGGGGCTCCCCCCCGGCTACACCTTC
CDR3: CASSEAGGLPPGYTF

D: NA
V: TRBV6-1
size: NA
J: TRBJ2-2
DNA: TGTGCCAGCCTGGGTTTGTCCCTGAACACCGGGGAGCTGTTTTTT
CDR3: CASLGLSLNTGELFF

D: NA
V: TRBV4-3
size: NA
J: TRBJ2-2
DNA: TGCGCCAGCAGACTTGGGGGGAACACCGGGGAGCTGTTTTTT
CDR3: CASRLGGNTGELFF

D: TRBD2
V: TRBV19
size: NA
J: TRBJ2-7
DNA: TGTGCCAGTAGTTTCGGACTAGCGGGAGTTGGCGAGCAGTACTTC
CDR3: CASSFGLAGVGEQYF

D: NA
V: TRBV14
size: NA
J: TRBJ2-7
DNA: TGTGCCAGCAGCCAAGTTGGCGGCCACGAGCAGTACTTC
CDR3: CASSQVGGHEQYF

D: NA
V: TRBV18
size: NA
J: TRBJ1-1
DNA: TGTGCCAGCTCACGACAGAGTTTGAACACTGAAGCTTTCTTT
CDR3: CASSRQSLNTEAFF

D: TRBD1
V: TRBV18
size: NA
J: TRBJ2-5
DNA: TGTGCCAGCTCACCTGCACCCGTGACAGGGCCCTTCCAAGAGACCCAGTACTTC
CDR3: CASSPAPVTGPFQETQYF

D: NA
V: TRBV7-8
size: once
J: TRBJ1-1
DNA: TGTGCCAGCAGCTTAGTTCGATTTTTCCGGGCAATGAACACTGAAGCTTTCTTT
CDR3: CASSLVRFFRAMNTEAFF

D: NA
V: TRBV7-7
size: once
J: TRBJ2-7
DNA: TGTGCTAGCAGCCCCGCCTACGAGCAGTACTTC
CDR3: CASSPAYEQYF

D: NA
V: TRBV6-4
size: NA
J: TRBJ2-3
DNA: TGTGCCAGCAGTGAGAATTGTAGCGGAACTAGCACAGATACGCAGTATTTT
CDR3: CASSENCSGTSTDTQYF

D: NA
V: TRBV7-8
size: few
J: TRBJ1-6
DNA: TGTGCCAGCAGCCCACCCAGGGAGGGCTCACCCCTCCACTTT
CDR3: CASSPPREGSPLHF